A selection of T cell receptor beta chains follows, all from one sample in a study of radiotherapy plus CTLA-4 blockade in lung cancer. Sequenced by immunoSEQ multiplex PCR; TCRdb stores in-frame clones only, minus some. The sample comprises 60,000 to 70,000 clones, about 80% of which are singletons, and about 10% rests with the top ten. The source material was peripheral blood, sampled from a patient treated with radiotherapy plus ipilimumab. Source of these receptors: a human donor with non-small cell lung cancer who had a complete response to radiotherapy plus ipilimumab. The CDR3 runs from the conserved cysteine through the conserved F or W. The D gene is left open where the match is weak. Size tells how often a clone was seen (once, few, many) or the class of an expanded clone, and some rows leave it out.

DNA: TGTGCCAGCTCACGGGAGCGAGATACGCAGTATTTT
CDR3: CASSRERDTQYF
V: TRBV18
J: TRBJ2-3
size: -
D: -

DNA: TGTGCCAGCAGCTTAGTGGCGGGGGGACTCTCTGGAAACACCATATATTTT
CDR3: CASSLVAGGLSGNTIYF
V: TRBV7-8
J: TRBJ1-3
size: -
D: -

DNA: TGCGCCAGCAGCTTGGAGCAGAACTCTGGAAACACCATATATTTT
CDR3: CASSLEQNSGNTIYF
V: TRBV5-1
J: TRBJ1-3
size: few
D: -

DNA: TGTGCCAGCAGCTTAGTGGTAGGAGAACAAGAGACCCAGTACTTC
CDR3: CASSLVVGEQETQYF
V: TRBV7-8
J: TRBJ2-5
size: -
D: -

DNA: TGCGCCAGCAACAAAGGGGACGGATTCACAGATACGCAGTATTTT
CDR3: CASNKGDGFTDTQYF
V: TRBV10-1
J: TRBJ2-3
size: -
D: -

DNA: TGTGCCAGCAGCGTAACTCTGAAGAACACTGAAGCTTTCTTT
CDR3: CASSVTLKNTEAFF
V: TRBV9
J: TRBJ1-1
size: -
D: -

DNA: TGTGCCAGCAGCCCGTTTGCACTAGGGGGGTACAATGAGCAGTTCTTC
CDR3: CASSPFALGGYNEQFF
V: TRBV9
J: TRBJ2-1
size: -
D: -

DNA: TGTGCCAGCAGTGAAGTGATAGCGGGAGGTAGAGAGACCCAGTACTTC
CDR3: CASSEVIAGGRETQYF
V: TRBV6-1
J: TRBJ2-5
size: -
D: TRBD2

DNA: TGCGCCAGCAGCACAGCGGGGGAGTCCTACAATGAGCAGTTCTTC
CDR3: CASSTAGESYNEQFF
V: TRBV5-1
J: TRBJ2-1
size: -
D: TRBD2

DNA: TGTGCCAGCACCGGGACTAGCGGGAGAGGTACCGGGGAGCTGTTTTTT
CDR3: CASTGTSGRGTGELFF
V: TRBV10-3
J: TRBJ2-2
size: -
D: TRBD2

DNA: TGCAGCGCCGGGGGGGGACAGGGAGGAGACGAGCAGTACTTC
CDR3: CSAGGGQGGDEQYF
V: TRBV29-1
J: TRBJ2-7
size: -
D: -

DNA: TGTGCCAGCTGGCAGGGAAACTATGGCTACACCTTC
CDR3: CASWQGNYGYTF
V: TRBV6-5
J: TRBJ1-2
size: -
D: -

DNA: TGTGCCTGGAGTAAACTACGGACAGGGAAGGGTTCGGACACTGAAGCTTTCTTT
CDR3: CAWSKLRTGKGSDTEAFF
V: TRBV30
J: TRBJ1-1
size: -
D: TRBD1

DNA: TGTGCCATCAGCGGGACCTCTGGAAACACCATATATTTT
CDR3: CAISGTSGNTIYF
V: TRBV10-3
J: TRBJ1-3
size: -
D: -

DNA: TGTGCCAGCAGCTTAGGGGGAGACGACAGGGGGCCCACAGATACGCAGTATTTT
CDR3: CASSLGGDDRGPTDTQYF
V: TRBV7-2
J: TRBJ2-3
size: -
D: TRBD1

DNA: TGTGCCAGCAGCTTAAGGGGCAGGGCCGCTATCTATAGCAATCAGCCCCAGCATTTT
CDR3: CASSLRGRAAIYSNQPQHF
V: TRBV7-9
J: TRBJ1-5
size: -
D: -

DNA: TGTGCCAGCAGTGATTCCGGGACGGAAGAGACCCAGTACTTC
CDR3: CASSDSGTEETQYF
V: TRBV25-1
J: TRBJ2-5
size: -
D: -

DNA: TGTGCCTGGAGTGCTTCCTCGGGACTTAGCACAGATACGCAGTATTTT
CDR3: CAWSASSGLSTDTQYF
V: TRBV30
J: TRBJ2-3
size: -
D: -

DNA: TGTGCCAGCAGCTCCCCCGGGGGGCTACTCAAAGAGACCCAGTACTTC
CDR3: CASSSPGGLLKETQYF
V: TRBV5-6
J: TRBJ2-5
size: -
D: -

DNA: TGTGCTAGTGGTTTGCAAGGGGACTTCTATGGCTACACCTTC
CDR3: CASGLQGDFYGYTF
V: TRBV12-5
J: TRBJ1-2
size: -
D: -

DNA: TGTGCCAGCATGAAAGGAGTTCTAAACACCATATATTTT
CDR3: CASMKGVLNTIYF
V: TRBV2
J: TRBJ1-3
size: -
D: -

DNA: TGCGCCAGCAGCTTTCCAGAGGGGAAAACAAGCAATGAGCAGTTCTTC
CDR3: CASSFPEGKTSNEQFF
V: TRBV4-1
J: TRBJ2-1
size: -
D: -

DNA: TGTGCCAGTAGTATACCCCCCGATACGCAGTATTTT
CDR3: CASSIPPDTQYF
V: TRBV19
J: TRBJ2-3
size: -
D: -

DNA: TGTGCCAGCAGTGAATGGGGGGGACCACCTAATGAAAAACTGTTTTTT
CDR3: CASSEWGGPPNEKLFF
V: TRBV2
J: TRBJ1-4
size: -
D: -

DNA: TGCAGCGTTATGGACTTTTACAATGAGCAGTTCTTC
CDR3: CSVMDFYNEQFF
V: TRBV29-1
J: TRBJ2-1
size: few
D: -

DNA: TGTGCCTGGAGTATGAGAGTATCGAATGAGCAGTTCTTC
CDR3: CAWSMRVSNEQFF
V: TRBV30
J: TRBJ2-1
size: -
D: -

DNA: TGTGCCAGCAGTGAGGGGTCGCTCTCCTACGAGCAGTACTTC
CDR3: CASSEGSLSYEQYF
V: TRBV2
J: TRBJ2-7
size: -
D: -

DNA: TGCGCCAGCAGCCAAGAGGCGGGGGGTTTTGGACAGCCCCAGCATTTT
CDR3: CASSQEAGGFGQPQHF
V: TRBV4-1
J: TRBJ1-5
size: -
D: -

DNA: TGCGCCAGCAGCCACGGCGGGGGGGCCGGTGAGCAGTACTTC
CDR3: CASSHGGGAGEQYF
V: TRBV4-1
J: TRBJ2-7
size: -
D: TRBD2

DNA: TGTGCCAGCAAAGCGAGGACATTTTATAATTCACCCCTCCACTTT
CDR3: CASKARTFYNSPLHF
V: TRBV6-5
J: TRBJ1-6
size: few
D: -

DNA: TGTGCCAGCAGCTTAGATCGGGCAGGGGGTGAGACCCAGTACTTC
CDR3: CASSLDRAGGETQYF
V: TRBV7-2
J: TRBJ2-5
size: -
D: TRBD1

DNA: TGTGCCAGCAGTTACTCGTCTAGCGGGAGATACAATGAGCAGTTCTTC
CDR3: CASSYSSSGRYNEQFF
V: TRBV6-5
J: TRBJ2-1
size: -
D: TRBD2

DNA: TGTGCCAGCAGCTTTAACAGGGGGGGAGGCTACACCTTC
CDR3: CASSFNRGGGYTF
V: TRBV5-6
J: TRBJ1-2
size: few
D: TRBD1

DNA: TGTGCCAGCAGGCCCACAGGGATTAGCAATCAGCCCCAGCATTTT
CDR3: CASRPTGISNQPQHF
V: TRBV6-5
J: TRBJ1-5
size: -
D: -

DNA: TGTGCCAGCAGTGACTGGCCAGGGGGCTATGGCTACACCTTC
CDR3: CASSDWPGGYGYTF
V: TRBV6-1
J: TRBJ1-2
size: few
D: TRBD1

DNA: TGCGCCCCACACAGACAGGGGAATCAGCCCCAGCATTTT
CDR3: CAPHRQGNQPQHF
V: TRBV4-1
J: TRBJ1-5
size: once
D: TRBD1

DNA: TGTGCCAGTAGTTCTCGGGAGGGCTATAGGAATGAGCAGTTCTTC
CDR3: CASSSREGYRNEQFF
V: TRBV19
J: TRBJ2-1
size: -
D: TRBD2

DNA: TGTGCCAGCAGCTTAGAAGTGGGCCGTTCGAACACCGGGGAGCTGTTTTTT
CDR3: CASSLEVGRSNTGELFF
V: TRBV7-9
J: TRBJ2-2
size: -
D: -

DNA: TGTGCCAGCAGCTTCGGGAACACCGGGGAGCTGTTTTTT
CDR3: CASSFGNTGELFF
V: TRBV7-6
J: TRBJ2-2
size: few
D: -

DNA: TGTGCCAGTAGTATAGTAGCGGGAATGGATACGCAGTATTTT
CDR3: CASSIVAGMDTQYF
V: TRBV19
J: TRBJ2-3
size: once
D: TRBD2

DNA: TGTGCCAGCAGAACGACCCTGGGGCGTAGGGCTGAAGCTTTCTTT
CDR3: CASRTTLGRRAEAFF
V: TRBV2
J: TRBJ1-1
size: few
D: -

DNA: TGTGCCAGCAGCTTAAGAGCCAAAAACATTCAGTACTTC
CDR3: CASSLRAKNIQYF
V: TRBV11-3
J: TRBJ2-4
size: -
D: -

DNA: TGCGCCAGCAGTGGACACGGACGGGAACAAGAGACCCAGTACTTC
CDR3: CASSGHGREQETQYF
V: TRBV10-1
J: TRBJ2-5
size: few
D: -

DNA: TGTGCCAGCAGCTTAGGGAGCGGGAGCCAAGAGACCCAGTACTTC
CDR3: CASSLGSGSQETQYF
V: TRBV11-2
J: TRBJ2-5
size: -
D: TRBD2

DNA: TGTGCCTGGAGTGTACCAGGGCGGGGGACCGGGGAGCTGTTTTTT
CDR3: CAWSVPGRGTGELFF
V: TRBV30
J: TRBJ2-2
size: -
D: TRBD2

DNA: TGTGCCAGCAGCTTGTATTCCGGGACGACTGAAGCTTTCTTT
CDR3: CASSLYSGTTEAFF
V: TRBV7-9
J: TRBJ1-1
size: -
D: -

DNA: TGTGCCAGCAGCTTAGCCCGGAACACCATATATTTT
CDR3: CASSLARNTIYF
V: TRBV7-2
J: TRBJ1-3
size: -
D: -

DNA: TGTGCCTGGAGTGAGGTCTTCGAGCAGTACTTC
CDR3: CAWSEVFEQYF
V: TRBV30
J: TRBJ2-7
size: -
D: -

DNA: TGCGCCAGCAGCCGTGGGGTAAATCAGCCCCAGCATTTT
CDR3: CASSRGVNQPQHF
V: TRBV5-1
J: TRBJ1-5
size: -
D: -

DNA: TGCGCCAGCAGCCCCACAAACGGGAACTATGGCTACACCTTC
CDR3: CASSPTNGNYGYTF
V: TRBV4-1
J: TRBJ1-2
size: -
D: -

DNA: TGTGCCACCAAGAGGGGAGAAGAGACCCAGTACTTC
CDR3: CATKRGEETQYF
V: TRBV15
J: TRBJ2-5
size: few
D: -

DNA: TGTGCCAGCAGTTACTCGAGGGGAGTAGTCTATGGCTACACCTTC
CDR3: CASSYSRGVVYGYTF
V: TRBV6-5
J: TRBJ1-2
size: once
D: -